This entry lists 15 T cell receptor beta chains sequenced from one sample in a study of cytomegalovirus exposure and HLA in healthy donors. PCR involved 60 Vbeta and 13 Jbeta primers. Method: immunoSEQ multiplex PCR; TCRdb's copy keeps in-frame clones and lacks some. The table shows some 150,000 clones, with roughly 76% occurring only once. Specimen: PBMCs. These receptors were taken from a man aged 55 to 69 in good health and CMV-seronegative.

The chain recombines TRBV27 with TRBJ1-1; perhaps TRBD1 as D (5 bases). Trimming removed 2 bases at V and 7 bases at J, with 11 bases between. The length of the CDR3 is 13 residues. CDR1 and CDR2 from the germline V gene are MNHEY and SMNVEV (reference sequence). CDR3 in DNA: TGTGCCAGCAGTTTAAAGGGGCGCGTTGAAGCTTTCTTT. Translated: CASSLKGRVEAFF.

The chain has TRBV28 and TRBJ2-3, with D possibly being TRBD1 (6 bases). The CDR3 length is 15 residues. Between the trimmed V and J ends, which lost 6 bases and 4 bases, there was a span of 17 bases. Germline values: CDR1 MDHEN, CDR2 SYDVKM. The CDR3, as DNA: TGTGCCAGCAGAGATACAGGGTACGGGGCAGATACGCAGTATTTT. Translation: CASRDTGYGADTQYF.

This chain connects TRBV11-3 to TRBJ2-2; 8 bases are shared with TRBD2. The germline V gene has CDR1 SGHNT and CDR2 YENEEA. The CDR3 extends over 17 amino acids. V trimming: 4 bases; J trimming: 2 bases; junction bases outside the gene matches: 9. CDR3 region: CASSSGLAGVNTGELFF. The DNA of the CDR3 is TGTGCCAGCAGCTCCGGACTAGCAGGAGTCAACACCGGGGAGCTGTTTTTT.

CDR3 in amino acids: CASKETNSAFF. DNA of the CDR3: TGTGCCAGCAAGGAGACGAATTCGGCTTTCTTT. The rearrangement joins TRBV2 to TRBJ1-1; D remains unclear. This CDR3 has 11 residues. Germline CDR1 is SNHLY and CDR2 is FYNNEI. V was pared by 7 bases and J by 11 bases, with 14 bases between.

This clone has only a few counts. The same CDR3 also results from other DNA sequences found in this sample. CDR3 in DNA: TGTGCCAGCAGCTTCGGGCAGGGGAACACTGAAGCTTTCTTT. Translation gives CASSFGQGNTEAFF. The chain is built from TRBV11-2 and TRBJ1-1, with D possibly TRBD1 on 5 matching bases. CDR1 is SGHAT, CDR2 FQNNGV, per germline. The CDR3 has 14 amino acids. V was cut by 3 bases and J by 1 base, with 9 bases left in between.

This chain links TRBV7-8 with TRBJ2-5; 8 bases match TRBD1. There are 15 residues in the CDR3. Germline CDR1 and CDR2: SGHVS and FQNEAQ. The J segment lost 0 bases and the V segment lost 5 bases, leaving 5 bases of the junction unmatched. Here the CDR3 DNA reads TGTGCCAGCAGCCGGGACAGGACGTACCAAGAGACCCAGTACTTC. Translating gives CASSRDRTYQETQYF.

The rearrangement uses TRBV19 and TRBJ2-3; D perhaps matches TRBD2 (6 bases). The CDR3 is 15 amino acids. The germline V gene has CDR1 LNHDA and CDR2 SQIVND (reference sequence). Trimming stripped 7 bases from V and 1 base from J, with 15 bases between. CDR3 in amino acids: CASTPVGGGTDTQYF. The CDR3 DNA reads TGTGCCAGTACCCCCGTAGGCGGGGGCACAGATACGCAGTATTTT. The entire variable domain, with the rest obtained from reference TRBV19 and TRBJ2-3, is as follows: DGGITQSPKYLFRKEGQNVTLSCEQNLNHDAMYWYRQDPGQGLRLIYYSQIVNDFQKGDIAEGYSVSREKKESFPLTVTSAQKNPTAFYLCASTPVGGGTDTQYFGPGTRLTVL.

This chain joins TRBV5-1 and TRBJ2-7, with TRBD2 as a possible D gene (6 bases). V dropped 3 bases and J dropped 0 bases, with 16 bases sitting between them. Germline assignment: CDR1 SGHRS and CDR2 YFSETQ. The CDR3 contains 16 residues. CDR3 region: CASSSPAGGNSYEQYF. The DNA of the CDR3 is TGCGCCAGCAGCTCGCCCGCCGGGGGTAACTCCTACGAGCAGTACTTC. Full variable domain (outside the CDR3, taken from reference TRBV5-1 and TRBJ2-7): KAGVTQTPRYLIKTRGQQVTLSCSPISGHRSVSWYQQTPGQGLQFLFEYFSETQRNKGNFPGRFSGRQFSNSRSEMNVSTLELGDSALYLCASSSPAGGNSYEQYFGPGTRLTVT.

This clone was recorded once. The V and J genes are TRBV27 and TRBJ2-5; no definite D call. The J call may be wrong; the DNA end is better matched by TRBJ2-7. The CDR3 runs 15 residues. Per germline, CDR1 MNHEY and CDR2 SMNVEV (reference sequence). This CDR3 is CASTKDTRSPYEQYF. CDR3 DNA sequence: TGTGCCAGCACCAAAGACACCCGAAGCCCCTACGAGCAGTACTTC.

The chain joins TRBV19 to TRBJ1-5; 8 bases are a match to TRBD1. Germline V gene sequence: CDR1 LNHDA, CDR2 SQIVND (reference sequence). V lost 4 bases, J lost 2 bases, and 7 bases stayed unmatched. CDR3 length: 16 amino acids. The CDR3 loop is CASSTQGQGGNQPQHF. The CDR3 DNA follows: TGTGCCAGTAGTACTCAAGGACAGGGAGGCAATCAGCCCCAGCATTTT. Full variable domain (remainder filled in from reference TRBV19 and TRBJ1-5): DGGITQSPKYLFRKEGQNVTLSCEQNLNHDAMYWYRQDPGQGLRLIYYSQIVNDFQKGDIAEGYSVSREKKESFPLTVTSAQKNPTAFYLCASSTQGQGGNQPQHFGDGTRLSIL.

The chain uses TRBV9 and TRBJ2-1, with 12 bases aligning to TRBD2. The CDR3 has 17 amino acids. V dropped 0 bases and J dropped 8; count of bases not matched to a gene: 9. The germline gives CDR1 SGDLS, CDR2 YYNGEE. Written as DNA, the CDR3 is TGTGCCAGCAGCGTAGCTAGCGGGAGGGCCCGGGGGGATGAGCAGTTCTTC. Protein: CASSVASGRARGDEQFF.

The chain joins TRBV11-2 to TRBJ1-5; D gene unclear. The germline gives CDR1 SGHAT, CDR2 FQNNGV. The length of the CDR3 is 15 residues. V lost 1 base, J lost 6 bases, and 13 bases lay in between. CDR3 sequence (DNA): TGTGCCAGCAGCTTAGGCCCGAGTAGGAGTCAGCCCCAGCATTTT. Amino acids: CASSLGPSRSQPQHF.

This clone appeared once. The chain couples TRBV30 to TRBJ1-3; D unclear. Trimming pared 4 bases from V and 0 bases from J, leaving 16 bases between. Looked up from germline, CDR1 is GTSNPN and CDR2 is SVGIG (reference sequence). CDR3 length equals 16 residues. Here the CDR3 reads CAWIPVISYSGNTIYF. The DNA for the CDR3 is TGTGCCTGGATTCCGGTAATTAGTTACTCTGGAAACACCATATATTTT.

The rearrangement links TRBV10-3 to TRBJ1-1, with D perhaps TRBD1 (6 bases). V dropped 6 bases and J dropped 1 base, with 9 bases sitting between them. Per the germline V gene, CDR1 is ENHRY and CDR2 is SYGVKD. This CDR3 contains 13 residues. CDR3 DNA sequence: TGTGCCATCAGCCCGACAGGGAACACTGAAGCTTTCTTT. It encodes CAISPTGNTEAFF.

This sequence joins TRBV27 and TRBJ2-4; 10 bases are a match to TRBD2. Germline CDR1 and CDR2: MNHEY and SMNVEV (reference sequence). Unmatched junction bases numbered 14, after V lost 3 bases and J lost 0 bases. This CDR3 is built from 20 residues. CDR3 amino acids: CASSFGGLAGGPLAKNIQYF. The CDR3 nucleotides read TGTGCCAGCAGTTTTGGTGGTTTAGCGGGGGGACCATTAGCCAAAAACATTCAGTACTTC.